The T cell receptor (beta chain) under discussion was sequenced for a study of cytomegalovirus exposure and HLA in healthy donors. General study findings and limits: An ancestry cluster, one associated with Asian ancestry, reportedly showed fewer N-insertions than the roughly 610-donor mean in a later analysis. Likely technical artifact: a cluster of highly shared sequence variants.

Germline loops: CDR1 SGHTA, CDR2 FQGTGA. This CDR3 comprises 14 residues. V lost 2 bases, J lost 2 bases, and 8 bases lay in between. With 60 Vbeta and 13 Jbeta primers, the PCR was carried out. Sequencing used immunoSEQ multiplex PCR; TCRdb keeps in-frame clones, though not all of them. Of about 140,000 clones in the sample, roughly 80% were seen once. As for this clone: Its antigen is currently unknown.

Sequencing was carried out using PBMCs. The source of this sequence is a middle-aged woman in good health and CMV-seronegative. The chain links TRBV7-3 to TRBJ2-3; D is possibly TRBD1 (5 bases). In DNA, the CDR3 is TGTGCCAGCAGCTTAGCAGGGTCCACAGATACGCAGTATTTT. Protein: CASSLAGSTDTQYF.